The 31 T cell receptor beta chains reported below all come from one sample, sequenced in a study of T-cell memory formation after mild COVID-19. Each CDR3 protein is one row after TCRdb ran MiXCR on the 5' RACE reads. The sample yields just over 400,000 distinct CDR3 sequences, 20% to 25% seen once. The material sequenced was PBMCs or a T cell subset sorted from them (not recorded which). Source of these receptors: an adult woman who had mild COVID-19 (a few samples of this study predate the infection). Cell type and time point are not known.

This clonotype occurred a few times. The J gene is TRBJ2-1, the V gene TRBV6-6, with D maybe TRBD1 (5 bases). The germline V gene has CDR1 MNHNY and CDR2 SVGAGI (reference sequence). V shed 5 bases and J shed 7 bases, with 15 bases lying between them. CDR3 length: 14 amino acids. The CDR3 spells CASSAAGALNEQFF. For the CDR3, the DNA is TGTGCCAGCAGTGCCGCTGGGGCATTGAATGAGCAGTTCTTC.

The chain uses TRBV6-2 or TRBV6-3 and TRBJ1-1, with 10 bases identical to TRBD1. This CDR3 region has 13 residues. CDR1 is MNHEY and CDR2 is SVGEGT in the germline V gene. V was pared by 6 bases and J by 11 bases, with 9 bases of the junction left unmatched. As DNA, the CDR3 is TGTGCCAGCAGAATCGGGACAGGGGTCCGGGCTTTCTTT. It translates to CASRIGTGVRAFF.

In the case of this clonotype: This may arise from a read error, as a much more abundant clone is one base away. The rearrangement links TRBV11-2 to TRBJ2-3; D unclear. V lost 5 bases and J 2 bases, leaving 5 bases between the germline ends. The CDR3 is made up of 12 amino acids. Germline loops: CDR1 SGHAT, CDR2 FQNNGV. In nucleotides, the CDR3 is TGTGCCAGCAGCCTTATCACAGATACGCAGTATTTT. Translated: CASSLITDTQYF.

V and J are TRBV29-1 and TRBJ2-1, with 9 positions matching TRBD1. Germline V gene lookup returns CDR1 SQVTM and CDR2 ANQGSEA. The CDR3 extends over 14 amino acids. J lost 9 bases, V lost 1 base, and 7 bases had no gene match. CDR3 sequence: CSVEGDRVGGEQFF. As DNA, the CDR3 is TGCAGCGTTGAAGGGGACAGGGTGGGTGGTGAGCAGTTCTTC.

The chain joins TRBV5-4 to TRBJ1-1, with TRBD1 as a possible D gene (6 bases). V was shortened by 0 bases and J by 4 bases, with 10 bases between the two germline ends. This CDR3 comprises 14 residues. Germline assignment: CDR1 SGHNT and CDR2 YYREEE (reference sequence). The CDR3 DNA follows: TGTGCCAGCAGCTTGGAAGGGGGGGGCACTGAAGCTTTCTTT. Translating gives CASSLEGGGTEAFF.

The rearrangement uses TRBV7-9 and TRBJ1-2; no clear D gene. Germline assignment: CDR1 SEHNR and CDR2 FQNEAQ (reference sequence). CDR3 length equals 16 residues. Trimming removed 5 bases from V and 2 bases from J, with 18 bases in between. CDR3 DNA: TGTGCCAGCAGCGTAGACCGGGTCGTCGGGAACTATGGCTACACCTTC. Translating gives CASSVDRVVGNYGYTF.

On this clonotype: A clone one base away is much larger, so this may be a read error. The chain carries TRBV5-1 and TRBJ1-1; D unclear. Germline-derived CDR1 and CDR2 are SGHRS and YFSETQ. CDR3 length: 13 amino acids. V was cut by 4 bases and J by 0 bases, with 7 bases left in between. Written as DNA, the CDR3 is TGCGCCAGCAGCGACCTCGTGAACACTGAAGCTTTCTTT. Translating it yields CASSDLVNTEAFF.

J is TRBJ2-7 and V is TRBV11-2; a weak D match, TRBD1 (6 bases). The length of the CDR3 is 17 residues. CDR1 and CDR2 from the germline V gene are SGHAT and FQNNGV. V was clipped by 2 bases and J by 1 base, with 18 bases between them. The CDR3 coding sequence is TGTGCCAGCAGCTTACTCCGTACCGGGACATCGTCCTACGAGCAGTACTTC. It codes for CASSLLRTGTSSYEQYF.

Here the CDR3 DNA reads TGTGCCAGCAGCCGCAGACTAGCGGGAGGGCCAAGGGAACAGTACTTC. It codes for CASSRRLAGGPREQYF. The chain recombines TRBV12-3 or TRBV12-4 with TRBJ2-7, with TRBD2 matching over 14 bases. The CDR3 contains 16 residues. The J segment lost 10 bases and the V segment lost 6 bases, leaving 14 bases of the junction unmatched.

The gene calls are TRBV28 and TRBJ2-5, with a weak D call TRBD2 (5 bases). CDR1 and CDR2 (germline): MDHEN, SYDVKM. The length of the CDR3 is 13 residues. V was clipped by 6 bases and J by 3 bases, with 11 bases between them. The CDR3 loop reads CASRWTGKETQYF. In DNA, the CDR3 is TGTGCCAGCAGATGGACGGGGAAAGAGACCCAGTACTTC.

This chain connects TRBV20-1 to TRBJ2-1, with 7 nucleotides matching TRBD2. Germline V gene data show CDR1 as DFQATT and CDR2 as SNEGSKA (reference sequence). J was trimmed by 0 bases and V by 5 bases; bases with no gene match: 10. The CDR3 spans 16 residues. The CDR3 sequence: CSASVGGGRSYNEQFF. CDR3 DNA sequence: TGCAGTGCTTCAGTCGGCGGGGGACGCTCCTACAATGAGCAGTTCTTC.

This clonotype appeared a few times. The chain employs TRBV5-1 and TRBJ2-1; tentatively, D is TRBD2 (7 bases). Between the trimmed V and J ends, which lost 2 bases and 1 base, there was a span of 13 bases. Germline V CDR1 and CDR2: SGHRS, YFSETQ. The CDR3 runs 16 residues. CDR3 DNA sequence: TGCGCCAGCAGCTTCGTACGGGGGGCGTCCTACAATGAGCAGTTCTTC. Protein product: CASSFVRGASYNEQFF.

This clonotype was seen more than once but under ten times. J is TRBJ2-2 and V is TRBV11-1; D is unclear. This CDR3 is built from 15 residues. Per germline, CDR1 SGHAT and CDR2 FQDESV (reference sequence). V was cut by 3 bases and J by 2 bases, with 10 bases left in between. The CDR3 reads CASSFFQPNTGELFF. Here the CDR3 DNA reads TGTGCCAGCAGCTTTTTCCAGCCAAACACCGGGGAGCTGTTTTTT.

This clonotype was detected only a few times. The V gene is TRBV10-3, the J gene TRBJ2-7; D ambiguous. The CDR3 is 14 amino acids. Trimming removed 2 bases at V and 1 base at J, with 9 bases between. The germline V gene encodes CDR1 ENHRY and CDR2 SYGVKD. Here the CDR3 DNA reads TGTGCCATCAGTGAGGGTGGACGGTCCTACGAGCAGTACTTC. Its protein product is CAISEGGRSYEQYF.

The chain recombines TRBV24-1 with TRBJ2-5, with D tentatively TRBD1 or TRBD2 (5 bases each). Trimming cost V 1 base and J 5 bases, with 16 bases left between them. CDR1 KGHDR and CDR2 SFDVKD come from the germline V gene. The CDR3 has 16 residues. CDR3: CATSDFTGTTAETQYF. DNA for the CDR3: TGTGCCACCAGTGATTTTACCGGGACCACAGCGGAGACCCAGTACTTC.

V and J are TRBV27 and TRBJ2-7, with D perhaps given as TRBD1 or TRBD2 (6 bases each). Trimming removed 5 bases from V and 4 bases from J, with 21 bases in between. The V gene's germline CDR1 is MNHEY and CDR2 SMNVEV (reference sequence). This CDR3 is built from 16 residues. The CDR3 DNA sequence: TGTGCCAGCAGTAAGAGGGGGGCACGCGGTCGGTACGAGCAGTACTTC. Amino acids: CASSKRGARGRYEQYF.

This clonotype was counted between two and nine times. The chain has TRBV18 and TRBJ2-1; TRBD2 agrees at 9 bases. The CDR3 spans 17 residues. CDR1 and CDR2 from the germline V gene are KGHSH and LQKENI. J lost 7 bases, V lost 2 bases, and 12 bases had no gene match. The chain's CDR3 is CASSPAASGTLGNEQFF. For the CDR3, the DNA is TGTGCCAGCTCACCAGCGGCTAGCGGGACTCTGGGGAATGAGCAGTTCTTC.

The sample holds many counts of this clonotype. This rearrangement joins TRBV9 to TRBJ2-1; D uncertain. V lost 0 bases and J 1 base, leaving 5 bases between the germline ends. This CDR3 is 14 amino acids long. The germline V gene encodes CDR1 SGDLS and CDR2 YYNGEE. CDR3 sequence reads: CASSVEGSYNEQFF. The CDR3 DNA reads TGTGCCAGCAGCGTAGAAGGGTCCTACAATGAGCAGTTCTTC.

There are a few counts of this clonotype. The V and J genes are TRBV19 and TRBJ1-2, with unresolved D. This CDR3 comprises 13 residues. Germline V gene sequence: CDR1 LNHDA, CDR2 SQIVND (reference sequence). The V end lost 3 bases, the J end lost 0 bases, and 5 bases lay between the germline ends. The CDR3 spells CASSIGANYGYTF. CDR3 bases: TGTGCCAGTAGTATCGGAGCTAACTATGGCTACACCTTC.

The chain joins TRBV24-1 to TRBJ2-3; D possibly corresponds to TRBD1 (6 bases). V was pared by 3 bases and J by 0 bases, with 15 bases between. The CDR3 runs to 17 residues. Germline-derived CDR1 and CDR2 are KGHDR and SFDVKD. CDR3 loop: CATSDPRGYASTDTQYF. The CDR3, as DNA: TGTGCCACCAGTGATCCAAGGGGGTATGCTAGCACAGATACGCAGTATTTT.

CDR3 bases: TGTGCCAGCAGCCTCACCAGAGGGAGTGGGACCGGGGAGCTGTTTTTT. Amino acid sequence: CASSLTRGSGTGELFF. J is TRBJ2-2 and V is TRBV28; D possibly corresponds to TRBD2 (5 bases). The CDR3 has 16 residues. V was pared by 6 bases and J by 5 bases, with 19 bases between. Germline CDR1 reads MDHEN; CDR2 reads SYDVKM.

This clonotype was observed a handful of times. The rearrangement joins TRBV19 to TRBJ2-1; 9 nucleotides match TRBD2. Germline CDR1 is LNHDA and CDR2 is SQIVND (reference sequence). The CDR3 is 16 residues long. Trimming took 4 bases from V and 7 from J; bases not matched to a gene: 11. CDR3 amino acids: CASSTPIAGARNEQFF. CDR3 sequence (DNA): TGTGCCAGTAGTACTCCAATAGCGGGAGCACGGAATGAGCAGTTCTTC.

This clonotype was seen more than once but under ten times. V is TRBV20-1 and J is TRBJ2-7; D uncertain. The CDR3 totals 14 residues. Germline CDR1 reads DFQATT; CDR2 reads SNEGSKA (reference sequence). Trimming stripped 0 bases from V and 2 bases from J, with 11 bases between. The CDR3 is CSARERRFPYEQYF. The DNA of the CDR3 is TGCAGTGCTAGAGAGCGGCGGTTCCCCTACGAGCAGTACTTC.

In its sample, this clonotype was seen a few times. This sequence joins TRBV7-9 and TRBJ2-6; tentatively, D is TRBD1 or TRBD2 (5 bases each). The V gene's germline CDR1 is SEHNR and CDR2 FQNEAQ (reference sequence). V was shortened by 1 base and J by 2 bases, with 15 bases between the two germline ends. The CDR3 contains 18 residues. CDR3 in DNA: TGTGCCAGCAGCTTAGGGTCGTTCCGGGACCCTGGGGCCAACGTCCTGACTTTC. Protein sequence: CASSLGSFRDPGANVLTF.

The chain employs TRBV5-5 and TRBJ2-7, with D possibly being TRBD1 or TRBD2 (6 bases each). The CDR3 consists of 15 residues. Trimming cost V 2 bases and J 2 bases, with 14 bases left between them. The germline V gene has CDR1 SGHKS and CDR2 YYEKEE (reference sequence). The CDR3 protein is CASSLGGRETYEQYF. The CDR3 DNA reads TGTGCCAGCAGCTTAGGGGGACGGGAGACCTACGAGCAGTACTTC.

This sequence joins TRBV6-5 and TRBJ1-6, with 12 nucleotides matching TRBD1. The V segment lost 4 bases and the J segment 13 bases; nucleotides outside the gene matches: 5. The CDR3 loop spans 14 amino acids. Germline values: CDR1 MNHEY, CDR2 SVGAGI. CDR3 protein: CASSSGQGATPLHF. The CDR3 nucleotides read TGTGCCAGCAGTTCGGGACAGGGGGCGACTCCCCTCCACTTT.

This clonotype was found a few times. The rearrangement joins TRBV5-6 to TRBJ2-5, with D perhaps TRBD1 or TRBD2 (6 bases each). The CDR3 is 17 amino acids. CDR1 SGHDT and CDR2 YYEEEE come from the germline V gene. Trimming cost V 2 bases and J 5 bases, with 22 bases left between them. CDR3 in amino acids: CASSLPMGGADRETQYF. The CDR3, as DNA: TGTGCCAGCAGCTTACCGATGGGGGGCGCGGATCGTGAGACCCAGTACTTC.

The chain has TRBV4-3 and TRBJ2-1; 9 bases fit TRBD2. CDR1 and CDR2 (germline): LGHNA, YSLEER. The CDR3 totals 15 residues. Losses at the gene ends were 1 base for V and 6 bases for J; bases not matched to a gene: 4. Here the CDR3 reads CASSQASGKGNEQFF. The CDR3 nucleotides read TGCGCCAGCAGCCAAGCTAGCGGGAAAGGCAATGAGCAGTTCTTC.

The V and J genes are TRBV2 and TRBJ1-2; TRBD1 matches at 7 bases. CDR1 is SNHLY and CDR2 is FYNNEI in the germline V gene. V lost 10 bases and J lost 2; bases outside the gene matches: 7. The CDR3 is 13 residues long. The CDR3 DNA follows: TGTGCCACCCGGCAGGGGGTGAACTATGGCTACACCTTC. It translates to CATRQGVNYGYTF.

The rearrangement joins TRBV6-5 to TRBJ1-1, with 11 bases identical to TRBD1. The V gene's germline CDR1 is MNHEY and CDR2 SVGAGI. This CDR3 region has 15 residues. Germline trimming cut 0 bases from V and 8 bases from J; bases unmatched to any gene: 5. CDR3 region: CASSYSRTGGAEAFF. Here the CDR3 DNA reads TGTGCCAGCAGTTACTCGAGGACAGGGGGCGCGGAAGCTTTCTTT.

CDR3 loop: CASSITQPQHF. As DNA, the CDR3 is TGTGCCAGCAGTATCACCCAGCCCCAGCATTTT. This sequence joins TRBV6-5 and TRBJ1-5, with D unresolved. Germline V gives CDR1 MNHEY, CDR2 SVGAGI. The V and J ends lost 5 bases and 7 bases respectively, with 6 bases between them. The CDR3 spans 11 residues.